The 25 T cell receptor beta chains presented below share a single source sample, sequenced in a study of brain T cells in children with intractable seizures. The repertoire was sequenced with immunoSEQ multiplex PCR; TCRdb's copy has only in-frame clones and lacks some. The top ten clones hold about 23% of a sample with some 80,000 clones, around 91% of them seen once. Sequences were derived from peripheral blood, sampled at surgery. All receptors come from a girl aged 2-9 years with Rasmussen encephalitis and intractable seizures.

The V and J genes are TRBV11-2 and TRBJ2-7; no clear D. Germline V gene data show CDR1 as SGHAT and CDR2 as FQNNGV. Between the trimmed V and J ends, which lost 4 bases and 2 bases, there was a span of 3 bases. This CDR3 contains 11 residues. CDR3: CASSSPYEQYF. In DNA form, the CDR3 reads TGTGCCAGCAGCTCCCCCTACGAGCAGTACTTC.

The genes are TRBV3-1 (or the pseudogene TRBV3-2) and TRBJ2-5; D remains ambiguous. The V end lost 1 base, the J end lost 5 bases, and 11 bases lay between the germline ends. In germline, CDR1 is LGHDT, CDR2 YNNKEL (reference sequence). The CDR3 length is 14 residues. CDR3 DNA: TGTGCCAGCAGCCAAGGCCGGCTATCCGAGACCCAGTACTTC. Encoded protein: CASSQGRLSETQYF.

The rearrangement joins TRBV19 to TRBJ1-2; D ambiguous. Per the germline V gene, CDR1 is LNHDA and CDR2 is SQIVND (reference sequence). Trimming pared 0 bases from V and 4 bases from J, leaving 15 bases between. The CDR3 is made up of 16 amino acids. The CDR3 coding sequence is TGTGCCAGTAGTATAGAAATCTTCGCAGCGTCCTATGGCTACACCTTC. Translating gives CASSIEIFAASYGYTF.

The rearrangement joins TRBV5-5 to TRBJ1-5; 7 nucleotides match TRBD1. Germline V gives CDR1 SGHKS, CDR2 YYEKEE (reference sequence). J lost 0 bases, V lost 4 bases, and 4 bases had no gene match. CDR3 size: 15 residues. This chain's CDR3 is CASSPGQNSNQPQHF. Here the CDR3 DNA reads TGTGCCAGCAGCCCGGGACAGAATAGCAATCAGCCCCAGCATTTT.

This chain uses TRBV6-5 with TRBJ1-5; 9 positions agree with TRBD1. Germline loops: CDR1 MNHEY, CDR2 SVGAGI. With V trimmed by 8 bases and J by 10 bases, 9 bases remained unmatched. The CDR3 contains 13 residues. For the CDR3, the DNA is TGTGCCAGCGGAGAGGACAGGGGTTTACCCCAGCATTTT. Amino acids: CASGEDRGLPQHF.

The rearrangement uses TRBV19 and TRBJ2-7; possible D gene TRBD2, 6 bases. CDR1 and CDR2 (germline): LNHDA, SQIVND (reference sequence). Trimming took 4 bases from V and 2 from J, leaving 15 bases between them. This CDR3 has 15 residues. The CDR3, as DNA: TGTGCCAGTAGTACTTCTCGCGGGATCACCTACGAGCAGTACTTC. Its protein is CASSTSRGITYEQYF.

V usage is TRBV11-3 and J usage is TRBJ2-1; D remains ambiguous. CDR3 length: 17 residues. Trimming cost V 1 base and J 4 bases, with 17 bases left between them. The germline gives CDR1 SGHNT, CDR2 YENEEA. The CDR3 spells CASSLVLLAARYNEQFF. The DNA for the CDR3 is TGTGCCAGCAGCTTAGTCCTACTCGCGGCTAGGTACAATGAGCAGTTCTTC.

This chain connects TRBV3-1 (or the pseudogene TRBV3-2) to TRBJ1-5; D call uncertain. The CDR3 length is 14 residues. V was trimmed by 1 base and J by 8 bases, leaving 12 bases between them. The V gene's germline CDR1 is LGHDT and CDR2 YNNKEL (reference sequence). The CDR3 sequence is CASSQGPGGEPQHF. DNA of the CDR3: TGTGCCAGCAGCCAAGGACCAGGAGGTGAGCCCCAGCATTTT.

The chain has TRBV5-1 and TRBJ2-5; D remains ambiguous. Germline V lookup: CDR1 SGHRS, CDR2 YFSETQ. The germline V and J ends were trimmed by 4 bases and 5 bases, with 9 bases remaining between them. This CDR3 is 12 amino acids long. For the CDR3, the DNA is TGCGCCAGCAGCCAGGAAGGGGAGACCCAGTACTTC. Translation: CASSQEGETQYF.

The V call is TRBV19, the J call TRBJ2-2; no definite D call. The ends were cut back, 1 base at V and 1 base at J, with 13 bases in the middle. The CDR3 extends over 17 amino acids. CDR1 is LNHDA, CDR2 SQIVND, per germline (reference sequence). As DNA, the CDR3 is TGTGCCAGTAGTATAGGGACGACAAGGAGGAACACCGGGGAGCTGTTTTTT. Its protein product is CASSIGTTRRNTGELFF.

V gene TRBV2 combines with J gene TRBJ2-7, with D perhaps being TRBD1 or TRBD2 (5 bases each). CDR3 length equals 13 residues. Trimming removed 7 bases from V and 1 base from J, with 11 bases in between. Germline V CDR1 and CDR2: SNHLY, FYNNEI. CDR3 protein: CASTPRGSYEQYF. The DNA of the CDR3 is TGTGCCAGCACCCCGAGGGGATCCTACGAGCAGTACTTC.

The rearrangement uses TRBV4-1 and TRBJ1-5; weak D call: TRBD1 (6 bases). The CDR3 runs 16 residues. V gave up 0 bases and J gave up 6 bases, with 15 bases separating them. Germline V lookup: CDR1 MGHRA, CDR2 YSYEKL. CDR3 nucleotides: TGCGCCAGCAGCCAAGATGGGCAGAGGGGGACTCAGCCCCAGCATTTT. Protein: CASSQDGQRGTQPQHF.

V and J are TRBV6-5 and TRBJ1-3, with D perhaps TRBD1 (5 bases). This CDR3 has 14 amino acids. Germline V gives CDR1 MNHEY, CDR2 SVGAGI. With 6 bases removed from V and 4 bases from J, the gap between germline ends came to 13 bases. CDR3 DNA: TGTGCCAGCAGGAGCGGGACCCACGGAAACACCATATATTTT. It is translated as CASRSGTHGNTIYF.

The J gene is TRBJ2-3, the V gene TRBV3-1 (or the pseudogene TRBV3-2); TRBD2 matches at 8 bases. V lost 1 base and J lost 0; bases outside the gene matches: 15. Germline V gene lookup returns CDR1 LGHDT and CDR2 YNNKEL (reference sequence). This CDR3 spans 20 amino acids. The CDR3 loop is CASSQVYSGVSVYSTDTQYF. For the CDR3, the DNA is TGTGCCAGCAGCCAAGTCTATAGCGGGGTATCCGTGTATAGCACAGATACGCAGTATTTT.

The table lists this clone with a few counts. This chain joins TRBV20-1 and TRBJ2-7; D unresolved. V was cut by 0 bases and J by 6 bases, with 6 bases left in between. CDR1 is DFQATT and CDR2 is SNEGSKA in the germline V gene (reference sequence). The CDR3 covers 11 residues. The CDR3 reads CSAREDREQYF. Written as DNA, the CDR3 is TGCAGTGCTAGAGAAGACCGCGAGCAGTACTTC.

This clone has only a few counts. The chain links TRBV4-1 to TRBJ1-3, with TRBD1 identical over 10 bases. Germline loops: CDR1 MGHRA, CDR2 YSYEKL. The CDR3 is 16 residues long. Unmatched junction bases numbered 7, after V lost 3 bases and J lost 5 bases. CDR3 sequence: CASSHQMTGGRNTIYF. In DNA form, the CDR3 reads TGCGCCAGCAGCCACCAAATGACAGGGGGCAGAAACACCATATATTTT.

The CDR3 DNA reads as TGTGCCAGCAGCTTAGGAGGGTCTACTGAAGCTTTCTTT. This gives the protein CASSLGGSTEAFF. This chain connects TRBV7-9 to TRBJ1-1; D is unclear. Germline V gives CDR1 SEHNR, CDR2 FQNEAQ (reference sequence). Trimming cost V 1 base and J 5 bases, with 8 bases left between them. The CDR3 runs 13 residues. The full variable domain, its missing parts supplied by reference TRBV7-9 and TRBJ1-1, is DTGVSQNPRHKITKRGQNVTFRCDPISEHNRLYWYRQTLGQGPEFLTYFQNEAQLEKSRLLSDRFSAERPKGSFSTLEIQRTEQGDSAMYLCASSLGGSTEAFFGQGTRLTVV.

In the case of this clone: This clone may be a read error of a much larger clone one base away. The chain joins TRBV28 to TRBJ2-2; no firm D call. Trimming shortened V by 2 bases and J by 0 bases, and 1 base separated the two germline ends. Germline CDR1 MDHEN, CDR2 SYDVKM. This CDR3 comprises 13 residues. DNA of the CDR3: TGTGCCAGCAGTTTACCGAACACCGGGGAGCTGTTTTTT. Translated, it gives CASSLPNTGELFF.

The rearrangement uses TRBV3-1 (or the pseudogene TRBV3-2) and TRBJ1-1, with TRBD1 matching 7 bases. Trimming at V came to 4 bases and at J to 5 bases, leaving 7 bases not matched to a gene. The V gene's germline CDR1 is LGHDT and CDR2 YNNKEL (reference sequence). The CDR3 is made up of 14 amino acids. The CDR3 region is CASSRRQGWTEAFF. The CDR3 nucleotides are TGTGCCAGCAGCCGCAGACAGGGATGGACTGAAGCTTTCTTT.

The V gene is TRBV24-1, the J gene TRBJ2-1; 9 bases match TRBD1. V shed 9 bases and J 4 bases; nucleotides not matched to a gene: 9. This CDR3 is built from 15 residues. Germline CDR1 and CDR2: KGHDR and SFDVKD. CDR3 loop: CATAQGQGGYNEQFF. The CDR3 nucleotides read TGTGCCACCGCCCAGGGACAGGGAGGTTACAATGAGCAGTTCTTC.

This chain connects TRBV23-1 to TRBJ1-1; D call uncertain. TRBV23-1 counts as an open reading frame of uncertain function. Trimming removed 6 bases at V and 1 base at J, with 30 bases between. The CDR3 length is 20 residues. The CDR3 region is CASRIPTPTRRALGNTEAFF. CDR3 DNA: TGCGCCAGCAGGATCCCGACTCCCACCCGGAGGGCTTTGGGGAACACTGAAGCTTTCTTT.

The chain recombines TRBV9 with TRBJ2-3; 8 bases are a match to TRBD2. The ends lost 0 bases at V and 2 bases at J; junction bases unmatched: 2. CDR1 and CDR2 (germline): SGDLS, YYNGEE. The CDR3 length is 15 residues. The CDR3 protein is CASSVAGRVTDTQYF. DNA for the CDR3: TGTGCCAGCAGCGTAGCCGGGAGGGTCACAGATACGCAGTATTTT.

The chain couples TRBV5-5 to TRBJ2-2; 10 positions match TRBD2. The CDR3 extends over 15 amino acids. CDR1 and CDR2 from the germline V gene are SGHKS and YYEKEE (reference sequence). J gave up 3 bases and V 4 bases, and 3 bases lay outside the gene matches. The CDR3 bases are TGTGCCAGCAGCCCCCTAGCGGGAGACACCGGGGAGCTGTTTTTT. Amino acids: CASSPLAGDTGELFF.

The chain joins TRBV6-2 or TRBV6-3 to TRBJ1-1; D gene uncertain. Germline CDR1 reads MNHEY; CDR2 reads SVGEGT. The CDR3 has 14 amino acids. V gave up 5 bases and J gave up 1 base, with 11 bases separating them. DNA for the CDR3: TGTGCCAGCAGTCAGTGGAAGAGGAACACTGAAGCTTTCTTT. Translated, it gives CASSQWKRNTEAFF.

This chain joins TRBV11-2 and TRBJ1-2; tentatively, D is TRBD1 (6 bases). The germline V and J ends were trimmed by 2 bases and 0 bases, with 13 bases remaining between them. Germline V gene data show CDR1 as SGHAT and CDR2 as FQNNGV. This CDR3 has 16 amino acids. CDR3 nucleotide sequence: TGTGCCAGCAGCTTACGACGGGGGCCTACTAACTATGGCTACACCTTC. It codes for CASSLRRGPTNYGYTF.